These 15 T cell receptor beta chains were all obtained from the same sample, sequenced in a study of shared T cell receptors in the human thymus. Profiling relied on immunoSEQ multiplex PCR, and the TCRdb table lists in-frame clones only, not all of them. Counted here are 700,000 or so clones, approximately 83% occurring once; the ten biggest clones make up 0.0095% to 0.011%. The sample also formed part of further work on human thymus T cells.

The sample consisted of thymocytes. These receptors were obtained from a girl less than two years old with a congenital heart defect.

The chain recombines TRBV14 with TRBJ1-2, with 8 bases matching TRBD1. The V and J ends lost 1 base and 4 bases, in that order; junction bases with no gene match: 5. Germline V gene sequence: CDR1 SGHDN, CDR2 FVKESK. The CDR3 loop spans 15 amino acids. The CDR3 sequence: CASSQGGGQGYGYTF. The CDR3 DNA reads TGTGCCAGCAGCCAAGGGGGCGGACAGGGCTATGGCTACACCTTC. Drawing the rest from reference TRBV14 and TRBJ1-2, the complete variable domain is EAGVTQFPSHSVIEKGQTVTLRCDPISGHDNLYWYRRVMGKEIKFLLHFVKESKQDESGMPNNRFLAERTGGTYSTLKVQPAELEDSGVYFCASSQGGGQGYGYTFGSGTRLTVV.

This chain connects TRBV7-9 to TRBJ2-7; 7 bases agree with TRBD2. The V and J ends lost 5 bases and 0 bases, in that order; junction bases with no gene match: 4. The V gene's germline CDR1 is SEHNR and CDR2 FQNEAQ (reference sequence). This CDR3 contains 14 residues. The CDR3 DNA reads as TGTGCCAGCAGCCGACTAGCCCTCTCCTACGAGCAGTACTTC. Its translation: CASSRLALSYEQYF.

The rearrangement links TRBV6-5 to TRBJ1-1; TRBD1 aligns across 7 bases. The germline V gene has CDR1 MNHEY and CDR2 SVGAGI. The length of the CDR3 is 15 residues. V gave up 6 bases and J gave up 8 bases; unmatched junction bases: 15. CDR3 sequence reads: CASSIQYVGDREAFF. In DNA form, the CDR3 reads TGTGCCAGCAGCATCCAATATGTTGGGGACAGAGAAGCTTTCTTT.

This chain joins TRBV4-1 and TRBJ1-4; 7 nucleotides match TRBD1. The germline CDR1 and CDR2 sequences are MGHRA and YSYEKL. This CDR3 has 15 residues. J lost 4 bases, V lost 3 bases, and 5 bases had no gene match. The CDR3: CASSQVQGINEKLFF. CDR3 nucleotides: TGCGCCAGCAGCCAGGTACAGGGGATTAATGAAAAACTGTTTTTT.

The V gene is TRBV7-6, the J gene TRBJ1-1, with D hard to call. Between the trimmed V and J ends, which lost 5 bases and 6 bases, there was a span of 16 bases. The CDR3 spans 14 residues. Germline values: CDR1 SGHVS, CDR2 FNYEAQ. The CDR3 DNA reads TGTGCCAGCAGCCCGGAGGATCGTCGTTCTGAAGCTTTCTTT. Translation gives CASSPEDRRSEAFF.

The chain is built from TRBV15 and TRBJ1-1; 10 bases align to TRBD1. The length of the CDR3 is 17 residues. Germline lookup yields CDR1 LNHNV and CDR2 YYDKDF (reference sequence). V gave up 2 bases and J gave up 1 base; unmatched junction bases: 7. CDR3 nucleotides: TGTGCCACCAGCAGATCTGACAGGGGGCAGGCGAACACTGAAGCTTTCTTT. Amino acid sequence: CATSRSDRGQANTEAFF. The full variable domain, with the rest looked up from reference TRBV15 and TRBJ1-1, is DAMVIQNPRYQVTQFGKPVTLSCSQTLNHNVMYWYQQKSSQAPKLLFHYYDKDFNNEADTPDNFQSRRPNTSFCFLDIRSPGLGDTAMYLCATSRSDRGQANTEAFFGQGTRLTVV.

The chain links TRBV19 to TRBJ2-2; 7 nucleotides match TRBD1. The CDR3 has 19 amino acids. The germline V gene has CDR1 LNHDA and CDR2 SQIVND (reference sequence). V dropped 5 bases and J dropped 0; count of bases not matched to a gene: 15. The CDR3 coding sequence is TGTGCCAGTAGTTCCCCTGTCGAAGAACAGGGGACGAACACCGGGGAGCTGTTTTTT. Its translation: CASSSPVEEQGTNTGELFF.

This clone appeared a few times. The rearrangement joins TRBV6-6 to TRBJ1-1; D is uncertain. Trimming removed 6 bases at V and 2 bases at J, with 7 bases between. There are 12 residues in the CDR3. Germline CDR1 is MNHNY and CDR2 is SVGAGI (reference sequence). The CDR3 reads CASRAFNTEAFF. The CDR3 region has the DNA TGTGCCAGCAGAGCCTTTAACACTGAAGCTTTCTTT.

This sequence joins TRBV5-4 and TRBJ1-1; 8 bases match TRBD1. The CDR3 runs to 19 residues. Germline V gives CDR1 SGHNT, CDR2 YYREEE (reference sequence). The trim removed 4 bases at V and 0 bases at J, leaving 17 bases unmatched. The CDR3 sequence is CASSNRDRPELAMNTEAFF. The DNA for the CDR3 is TGTGCCAGCAGCAACCGGGACAGGCCAGAATTGGCCATGAACACTGAAGCTTTCTTT.

The J gene is TRBJ2-3, the V gene TRBV25-1, with TRBD2 identical over 8 bases. CDR3 length: 17 amino acids. The V segment lost 8 bases and the J segment 2 bases; nucleotides outside the gene matches: 15. Germline V gene data show CDR1 as MGHDK and CDR2 as SYGVNS. As DNA, the CDR3 is TGTGCCAGCGGTAGACCAGAAGCGGGGGCCCTCACAGATACGCAGTATTTT. The encoded protein is CASGRPEAGALTDTQYF.

The chain recombines TRBV7-9 with TRBJ2-3; 8 nucleotides agree with TRBD2. CDR3 length: 19 residues. The J segment lost 4 bases and the V segment lost 3 bases, leaving 18 bases of the junction unmatched. CDR1 is SEHNR, CDR2 FQNEAQ, per germline (reference sequence). The CDR3 loop reads CASSFFFPGGAVMSDTQYF. DNA of the CDR3: TGTGCCAGCAGCTTTTTCTTTCCCGGGGGGGCCGTCATGTCAGATACGCAGTATTTT.

CDR3 sequence reads: CSVPGQGYNEQFF. Written as DNA, the CDR3 is TGCAGCGTTCCGGGACAGGGCTACAATGAGCAGTTCTTC. The chain recombines TRBV29-1 with TRBJ2-1; 9 nucleotides match TRBD1. The CDR3 runs 13 residues. CDR1 is SQVTM and CDR2 is ANQGSEA in the germline V gene. Losses at the gene ends were 5 bases for V and 3 bases for J; bases not matched to a gene: 2.

A remark on this clone: At one of its ends the junction is not consistent with the germline gene, which may arise from a read error. This specimen includes other DNA sequences encoding the same CDR3. Here the CDR3 DNA reads TGCGCCAGCAGCTCTATGGACACAACCACTACCTATAATTCCCCCCTCCACTTT. It yields the protein CASSSMDTTTTYNSPLHF. The chain has TRBV4-1 and TRBJ1-6; tentative D call: TRBD1 (5 bases). The V gene's germline CDR1 is MGHRA and CDR2 YSYEKL. The CDR3 sequence is 18 residues long.

This clone has a single count. The genes are TRBV14 and TRBJ1-1; D is ambiguous. CDR1 is SGHDN, CDR2 FVKESK, per germline. Trimming took 0 bases from V and 1 from J, leaving 15 bases between them. This CDR3 region has 17 residues. The CDR3 sequence is CASSQEGIEPGNTEAFF. Here the CDR3 DNA reads TGTGCCAGCAGCCAAGAAGGAATAGAGCCAGGGAACACTGAAGCTTTCTTT.

V usage is TRBV28 and J usage is TRBJ1-2; 10 bases fit TRBD1. The CDR3 has 16 amino acids. V dropped 4 bases and J dropped 8; count of bases not matched to a gene: 13. Germline V lookup: CDR1 MDHEN, CDR2 SYDVKM. The CDR3 DNA follows: TGTGCCAGCAGTTCGACAGGGGGCGCGCATCTGAGAGGCTACACCTTC. It translates to CASSSTGGAHLRGYTF.